One and the same sample provided the 7 T cell receptor beta chains below, sequenced in a study of blood T cell repertoires in COVID-19. Clones were sequenced by immunoSEQ multiplex PCR, and TCRdb holds only the in-frame ones, with some missing. Among 100,000 to 150,000 clones listed, roughly 88% were seen once. Sequenced input: peripheral blood. Source of these receptors: a human donor in a cohort sampled during active COVID-19.

In DNA, the CDR3 is TGTGCCTGGACCGTGGGAGGCGCCACTGAAGCTTTCTTT. Its protein is CAWTVGGATEAFF. The chain combines TRBV30 with TRBJ1-1; no reliable D call. There are 13 residues in the CDR3. Germline CDR1 is GTSNPN and CDR2 is SVGIG (reference sequence). The V and J ends lost 4 bases and 4 bases respectively, with 13 bases between them.

The V gene is TRBV2, the J gene TRBJ2-1; TRBD1 matches 7 bases. Germline V gives CDR1 SNHLY, CDR2 FYNNEI. This CDR3 is 11 amino acids long. The trim removed 6 bases at V and 16 bases at J, leaving 9 bases unmatched. For the CDR3, the DNA is TGTGCCAGCAGATCTGACAGGGTGGCCTTCTTC. Translation: CASRSDRVAFF. The variable domain in full, completed from reference TRBV2 and TRBJ2-1, reads EPEVTQTPSHQVTQMGQEVILRCVPISNHLYFYWYRQILGQKVEFLVSFYNNEISEKSEIFDDQFSVERPDGSNFTLKIRSTKLEDSAMYFCASRSDRVAFFGPGTRLTVL.

In the case of this clone: Other DNA sequences in this specimen translate into the identical CDR3. The chain employs TRBV27 and TRBJ1-5, with TRBD1 matching over 9 bases. Per the germline V gene, CDR1 is MNHEY and CDR2 is SMNVEV (reference sequence). V was pared by 5 bases and J by 4 bases, with 9 bases of the junction left unmatched. The CDR3 is made up of 16 amino acids. The CDR3 is CASSTLTGGSNQPQHF. CDR3 coding DNA: TGTGCCAGCAGTACCCTAACAGGGGGCTCGAATCAGCCCCAGCATTTT.

V gene TRBV19 combines with J gene TRBJ1-2; 7 bases line up with TRBD1. The CDR3 extends over 16 amino acids. CDR1 LNHDA and CDR2 SQIVND come from the germline V gene (reference sequence). Trimming removed 2 bases from V and 2 bases from J; junction bases left unmatched: 8. CDR3 region: CASSIYSTGKNYGYTF. In DNA form, the CDR3 reads TGTGCCAGTAGTATATATTCGACAGGGAAGAACTATGGCTACACCTTC. Using reference TRBV19 and TRBJ1-2 for the parts outside the CDR3, the full variable domain is DGGITQSPKYLFRKEGQNVTLSCEQNLNHDAMYWYRQDPGQGLRLIYYSQIVNDFQKGDIAEGYSVSREKKESFPLTVTSAQKNPTAFYLCASSIYSTGKNYGYTFGSGTRLTVV.

The genes are TRBV5-5 and TRBJ2-5; 10 positions agree with TRBD2. This CDR3 has 17 amino acids. Germline CDR1 reads SGHKS; CDR2 reads YYEKEE (reference sequence). The V gene end was trimmed by 2 bases and the J gene end by 4 bases; junction bases not matched to a gene: 11. Here the CDR3 reads CASSFLLAGEVGETQYF. Here the CDR3 DNA reads TGTGCCAGCAGCTTCCTTCTAGCGGGAGAGGTGGGAGAGACCCAGTACTTC.

The rearrangement links TRBV3-1 (or the pseudogene TRBV3-2) to TRBJ1-6; no clear D gene. Trimming took 6 bases from V and 6 from J, leaving 12 bases between them. Per the germline V gene, CDR1 is LGHDT and CDR2 is YNNKEL (reference sequence). CDR3 length: 14 amino acids. The CDR3 coding sequence is TGTGCCAGCAGTGGTATCCGCGGTAATTCACCCCTCCACTTT. Its protein product is CASSGIRGNSPLHF.

Only a few counts were recorded for this clone. The chain combines TRBV5-1 with TRBJ2-2, with 10 bases aligning to TRBD2. Germline trimming cut 2 bases from V and 6 bases from J; bases unmatched to any gene: 1. CDR3 length: 14 amino acids. Germline-derived CDR1 and CDR2 are SGHRS and YFSETQ. The CDR3 DNA follows: TGCGCCAGCAGCTTAGGGACTAGCGCCGGGGAGCTGTTTTTT. Its protein product is CASSLGTSAGELFF.